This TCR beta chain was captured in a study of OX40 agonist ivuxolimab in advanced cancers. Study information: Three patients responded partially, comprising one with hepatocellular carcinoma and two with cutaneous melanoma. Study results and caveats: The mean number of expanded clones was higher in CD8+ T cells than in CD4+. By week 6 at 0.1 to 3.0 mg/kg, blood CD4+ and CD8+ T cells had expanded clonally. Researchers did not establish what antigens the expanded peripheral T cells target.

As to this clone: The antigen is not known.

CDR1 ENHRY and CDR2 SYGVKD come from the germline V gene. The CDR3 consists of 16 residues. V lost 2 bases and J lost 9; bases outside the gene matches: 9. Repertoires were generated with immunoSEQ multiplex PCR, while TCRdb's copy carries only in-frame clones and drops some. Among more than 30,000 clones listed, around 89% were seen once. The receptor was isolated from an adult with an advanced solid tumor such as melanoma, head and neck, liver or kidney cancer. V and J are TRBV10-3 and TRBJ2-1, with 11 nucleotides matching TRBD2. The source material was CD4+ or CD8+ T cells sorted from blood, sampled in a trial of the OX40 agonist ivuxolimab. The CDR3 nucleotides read TGTGCCATCAGTGAGGAAACTAGCGGGGGAAGGGGTGAGCAGTTCTTC. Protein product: CAISEETSGGRGEQFF.